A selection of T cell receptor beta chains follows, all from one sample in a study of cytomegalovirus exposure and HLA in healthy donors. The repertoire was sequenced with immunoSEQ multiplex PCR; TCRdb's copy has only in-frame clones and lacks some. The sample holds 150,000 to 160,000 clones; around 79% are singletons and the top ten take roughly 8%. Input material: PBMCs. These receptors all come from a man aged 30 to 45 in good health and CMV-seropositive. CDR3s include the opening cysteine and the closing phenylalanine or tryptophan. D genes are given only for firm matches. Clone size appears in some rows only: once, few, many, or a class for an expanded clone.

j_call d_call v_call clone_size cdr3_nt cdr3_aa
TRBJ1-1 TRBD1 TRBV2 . TGTGCCAGCCGCGGGACAGGGAACGGGGGAAGTCGTAGCACTGAAGCTTTCTTT CASRGTGNGGSRSTEAFF
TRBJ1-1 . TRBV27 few TGTGCCAGCAGTTACCGCCAGGGGCGGAACACTGAAGCTTTCTTT CASSYRQGRNTEAFF
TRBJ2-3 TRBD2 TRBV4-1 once TGCGCCAGCAGCCAAGATCGGGGGGGCGTGTATACGCAGTATTTT CASSQDRGGVYTQYF
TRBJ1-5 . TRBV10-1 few TGCGCCAGCAGTGTCGGGATCAATCAGCCCCAGCATTTT CASSVGINQPQHF
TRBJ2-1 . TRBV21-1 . TGTGCCAGCAGCAAGAATATTGGGTGGGCGGGCCTTTACAATGAGCAGTTCTTC CASSKNIGWAGLYNEQFF
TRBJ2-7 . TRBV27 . TGTGCCAGCAGTTTATCGATTCAGGTCTTCTCCTACGAGCAGTACTTC CASSLSIQVFSYEQYF
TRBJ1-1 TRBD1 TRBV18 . TGTGCCAGCTCACAGATCAGGGGGCTAGGTGAAGCTTTCTTT CASSQIRGLGEAFF
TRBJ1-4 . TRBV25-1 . TGTGCCAGCAGTGAATTTTCCCAGTATGAAAAACTGTTTTTT CASSEFSQYEKLFF
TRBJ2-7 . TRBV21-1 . TGTGCCAGCAGCCGACCGTGGAGGGAACCCTACGAGCAGTACTTC CASSRPWREPYEQYF
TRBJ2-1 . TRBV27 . TGTGCCAGCAGTTTGGGGAGCACGTCCTACAATGAGCAGTTCTTC CASSLGSTSYNEQFF
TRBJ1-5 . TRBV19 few TGTGCCAGTAGTTTCGGACTCACGCAGCCCCAGCATTTT CASSFGLTQPQHF
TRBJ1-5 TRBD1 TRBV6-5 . TGTGCCAGCAGTTCGGGACAGGGCAGAGGTCAGCCCCAGCATTTT CASSSGQGRGQPQHF
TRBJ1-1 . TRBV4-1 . TGCGCCAGCAGCCAAACGCATACAGGACCGAACACTGAAGCTTTCTTT CASSQTHTGPNTEAFF
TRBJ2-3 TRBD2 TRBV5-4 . TGTGCCAGCACCGCCGGGACTAAGGGCACAGATACGCAGTATTTT CASTAGTKGTDTQYF
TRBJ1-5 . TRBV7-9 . TGTGCCAGCAGCTTAAGTACGTCCCCAGGGCCCCAGCATTTT CASSLSTSPGPQHF
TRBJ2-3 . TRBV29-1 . TGCAGCGAGGGGGGAGGGAGCACAGATACGCAGTATTTT CSEGGGSTDTQYF
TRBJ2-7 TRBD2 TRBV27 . TGTGCCAGCAGTCCGGGACTAGCGGGCTACGAGCAGTACTTC CASSPGLAGYEQYF
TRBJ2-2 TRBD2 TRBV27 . TGTGCCAGCAGTGCCCGACATGGCGGGAGGGCCGGGGAGCTGTTTTTT CASSARHGGRAGELFF
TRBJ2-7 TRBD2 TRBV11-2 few TGTGCCAGCAGCTCCCAGCGGGGCCCTTCGCGAACCTACGAGCAGTACTTC CASSSQRGPSRTYEQYF
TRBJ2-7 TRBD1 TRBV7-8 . TGTGCCAGCAGCTTAGCATCTGGACAGGGCGTCCACGAGCAGTACTTC CASSLASGQGVHEQYF
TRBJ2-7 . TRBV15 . TGTGCCACCAGCGGCAACCTAGGGGGGGTCGAGCAGTACTTC CATSGNLGGVEQYF